This TCR beta chain emerged from a study of shared clonotypes between healthy human individuals (dated by TCRdb to 2018 to 2021). Notes on the research overall: A couple of women and a few men aged 18 to 49 years were included in the cohort. For each donor, CD4 naive and CD4 memory were each given three plates, CD8 naive was given two plates, and CD8 memory was given one plate. To estimate repertoire size and how much clonotype sharing occurs between individuals, the study deeply sequenced the blood TCR repertoires of about five healthy adults. To increase sequencing depth and limit assay-specific biases, TCR repertoire library preparation and sequencing were carried out by different laboratories using diverse techniques. Leukapheresis yielded between about 0.85 and 10 billion PBMCs per donor. On the study overall, not on this receptor specifically: Sampling was limited to blood, and TCR repertoires in tissue likely differ from TCR repertoires in blood. Clonotypes shared by all four sorted-subset donors showed higher generation probabilities than non-shared clonotypes. Larger estimated clonotype richness was generally found for naive subsets than for memory subsets. The genetic and exposure-history diversity represented was limited by the small number of donors. Across four donors, approximately 5% of naive CD4, more than 3% of naive CD8, under 2.5% of memory CD4, and roughly 0.41% of memory CD8 clonotypes were shared. Based on pairwise subsampling, the degree of clonotype sharing among donors was expected to be affected by sequencing depth. Rarefaction of sorted-subset datasets indicated incomplete sequencing despite the large sequencing depth.

V drops 0 bases and J drops 5 bases, leaving 13 bases in between. Spanning cysteine to phenylalanine, the CDR3 consists of 15 amino acids. The only DNA kept is the CDR3, 45 bases in frame from the first base. CDR1 and CDR2 are drawn from the germline V gene: MNHNS, SASEGT. Donors were healthy HIV-negative adults with no recently reported acute infections or vaccinations. All donors were Caucasian adults living in Nashville, Tennessee, USA. Magnetic negative selection was used to enrich CD4+ T cells, after which naive cells were positively selected on CD45RA and the negative fraction became the memory subset. Blood was obtained by leukapheresis, after which PBMCs were separated by Ficoll-Histopaque density gradient centrifugation and cryopreserved in liquid nitrogen vapor phase. Analytical flow cytometry was used to check the purity and quantity of each magnetically sorted T cell population. Each sorted fraction had its genomic DNA isolated and then quantified by UV absorbance on a Nanodrop 2000c.

In the case of this clone: Its antigen remains undetermined. No clone much larger than this one lies a single base away; base qualities are absent.

Using the deep immunoSEQ assay, TCR CDR3 regions were amplified from genomic DNA by multiplex PCR. Extracted genomic DNA from each cell subset was spread evenly across all wells of several immunoSEQ 96-well plates, with each plate serving as a replicate. Each replicate PCR for sorted subsets received about 180 ng genomic DNA, equal to 30,000 or so T cell genomes. Purified libraries were measured with a Qubit 3.0 fluorometer, size-checked on a Bioanalyzer 2100, and measured again with the KAPA Library Quantification kit. Every immunoSEQ 96-well plate was sequenced on a separate single-read 150-cycle Illumina NextSeq 550 flow cell. The paper's data handling went like this. The immunoSEQ output contained only junctional sequences without quality scores, so filtering could not match that applied to full-length reads. Sequences were annotated with PyIR, a Python wrapper for IgBLAST v1.9, using IMGT germline references to assign V/J genes and CDR3. Any read was removed if the V/J assignment was weak (E-value above 1e-6), the CDR3 was missing, or the read contained stop codons, out-of-frame junctions, or ambiguous translated residues. A V3J clonotype was defined by an identical inferred V gene, J gene, and CDR3 amino acid sequence. The percentage overlap between two repertoires was calculated by dividing the number of shared unique clonotypes by the size of the smaller repertoire. Three approaches were used to assess repertoire richness: RTK rarefaction, the Chao1 estimator, and Recon v2.1 estimates of unobserved clonotypes. For all TCRbeta clonotypes obtained by the gDNA method from four donors, generation probabilities were computed with OLGA. Here the immuneACCESS table is served through TCRdb, limited to in-frame sequences with V and J called. Missing clones are a known gap in these copies; in checked studies unresolved V genes cover under half, and the rest lacks a known reason. That table is the source of V, J and clone size, and D and trimming were worked out from the DNA. This sample gives over a million clones in total; approximately 98.5% of them show up just once. Approximately 0.4% of the sample comes from the top ten.

This sequence originates from a man aged 25 to 45 in good health. The rearranged segments are TRBV6-1 and TRBJ2-5; the D region possibly corresponds to TRBD1 (5 bases align). The sequencing sample was made of naive CD4+ T cells sorted from blood. Read against the paper, the sample's cell subset or site label means: CD45RA+ positively selected. The DNA sequence follows: TGTGCCAGCAGTGAAGCGGCAGGGCTGAGGGAGACCCAGTACTTC. Translated, this is CASSEAAGLRETQYF.